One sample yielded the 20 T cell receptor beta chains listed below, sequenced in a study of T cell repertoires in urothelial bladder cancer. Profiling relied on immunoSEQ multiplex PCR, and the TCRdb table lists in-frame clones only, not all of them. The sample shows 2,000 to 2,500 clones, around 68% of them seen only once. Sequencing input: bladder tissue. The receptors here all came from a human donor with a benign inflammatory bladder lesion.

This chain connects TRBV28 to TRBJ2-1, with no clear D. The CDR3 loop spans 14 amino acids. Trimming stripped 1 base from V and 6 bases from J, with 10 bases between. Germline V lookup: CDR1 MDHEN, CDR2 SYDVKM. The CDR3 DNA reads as TGTGCCAGCAGTTTATCCGGCGTACGCAATGAGCAGTTCTTC. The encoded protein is CASSLSGVRNEQFF.

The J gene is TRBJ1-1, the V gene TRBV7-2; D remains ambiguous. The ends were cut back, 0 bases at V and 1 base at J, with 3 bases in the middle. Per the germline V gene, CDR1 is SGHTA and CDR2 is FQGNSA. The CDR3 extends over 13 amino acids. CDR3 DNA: TGTGCCAGCAGCTTAGCCGGGAACACTGAAGCTTTCTTT. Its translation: CASSLAGNTEAFF.

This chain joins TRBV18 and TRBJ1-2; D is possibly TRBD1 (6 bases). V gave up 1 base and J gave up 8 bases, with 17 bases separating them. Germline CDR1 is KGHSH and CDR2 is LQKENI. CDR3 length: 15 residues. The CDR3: CASSPRVRTEYGYTF. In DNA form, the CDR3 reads TGTGCCAGCTCACCACGTGTCAGGACAGAATACGGCTACACCTTC.

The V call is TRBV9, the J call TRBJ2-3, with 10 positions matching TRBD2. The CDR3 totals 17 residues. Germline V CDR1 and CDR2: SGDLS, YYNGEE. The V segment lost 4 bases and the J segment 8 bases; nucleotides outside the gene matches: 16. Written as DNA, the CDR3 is TGTGCCAGCAGCACCCAGGGCCCGGGACTAGCGAGCGGTACGCAGTATTTT. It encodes CASSTQGPGLASGTQYF.

This CDR3 reads CATDPRTGRNTGELFF. In nucleotides, the CDR3 is TGTGCCACCGATCCACGAACGGGAAGGAACACCGGGGAGCTGTTTTTT. This chain uses TRBV19 with TRBJ2-2, with D possibly matching TRBD2 (5 bases). Germline V gene sequence: CDR1 LNHDA, CDR2 SQIVND (reference sequence). This CDR3 has 16 amino acids. Deletions cut 10 bases from V and 1 base from J, with 19 bases between.

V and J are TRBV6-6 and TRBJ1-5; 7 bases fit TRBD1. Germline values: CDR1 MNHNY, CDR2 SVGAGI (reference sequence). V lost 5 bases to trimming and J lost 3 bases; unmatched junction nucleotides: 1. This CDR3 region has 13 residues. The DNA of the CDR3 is TGTGCCAGCAGTACAGGGGCCAATCAGCCCCAGCATTTT. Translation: CASSTGANQPQHF.

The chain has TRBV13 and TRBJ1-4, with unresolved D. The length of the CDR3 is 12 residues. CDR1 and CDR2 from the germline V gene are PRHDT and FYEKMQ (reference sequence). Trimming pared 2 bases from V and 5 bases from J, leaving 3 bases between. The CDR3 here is CASSLKNEKLFF. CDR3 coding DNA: TGTGCCAGCAGCTTAAAGAATGAAAAACTGTTTTTT.

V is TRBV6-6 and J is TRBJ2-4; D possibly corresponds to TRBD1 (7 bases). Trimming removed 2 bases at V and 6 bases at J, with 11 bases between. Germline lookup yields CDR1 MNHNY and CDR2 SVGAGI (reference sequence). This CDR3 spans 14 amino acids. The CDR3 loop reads CASSYGQGGNIQYF. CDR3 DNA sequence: TGTGCCAGCAGTTACGGTCAGGGGGGAAACATTCAGTACTTC.

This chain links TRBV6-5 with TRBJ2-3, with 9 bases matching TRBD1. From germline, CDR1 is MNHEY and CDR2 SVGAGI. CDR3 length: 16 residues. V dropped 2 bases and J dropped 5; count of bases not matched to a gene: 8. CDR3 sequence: CASSYTGTGHGDTQYF. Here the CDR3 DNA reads TGTGCCAGCAGTTACACCGGGACAGGGCATGGAGATACGCAGTATTTT.

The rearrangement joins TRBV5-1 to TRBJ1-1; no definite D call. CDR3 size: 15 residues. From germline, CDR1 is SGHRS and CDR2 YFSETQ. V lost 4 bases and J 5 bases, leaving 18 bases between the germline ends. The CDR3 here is CASSTNYPQSTEAFF. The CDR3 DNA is TGCGCCAGCAGCACCAATTACCCACAAAGTACTGAAGCTTTCTTT.

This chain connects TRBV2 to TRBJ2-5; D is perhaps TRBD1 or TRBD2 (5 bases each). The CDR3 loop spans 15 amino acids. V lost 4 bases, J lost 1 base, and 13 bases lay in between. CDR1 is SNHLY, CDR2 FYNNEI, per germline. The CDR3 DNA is TGTGCCAGCAGTGGAGGGGCAACCGCCCAAGAGACCCAGTACTTC. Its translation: CASSGGATAQETQYF.

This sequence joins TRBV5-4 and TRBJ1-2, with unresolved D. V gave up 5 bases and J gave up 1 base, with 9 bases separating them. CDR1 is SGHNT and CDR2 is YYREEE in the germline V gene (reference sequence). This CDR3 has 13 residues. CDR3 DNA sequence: TGTGCCAGCAGTCAGCAGCGTAACTATGGCTACACCTTC. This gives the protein CASSQQRNYGYTF.

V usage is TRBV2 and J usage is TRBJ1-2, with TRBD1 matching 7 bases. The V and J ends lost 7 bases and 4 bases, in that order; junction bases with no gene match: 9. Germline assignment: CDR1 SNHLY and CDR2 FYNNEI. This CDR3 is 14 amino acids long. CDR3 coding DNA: TGTGCCAGCATAGGAGGGGGCGCAGGCTATGGCTACACCTTC. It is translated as CASIGGGAGYGYTF.

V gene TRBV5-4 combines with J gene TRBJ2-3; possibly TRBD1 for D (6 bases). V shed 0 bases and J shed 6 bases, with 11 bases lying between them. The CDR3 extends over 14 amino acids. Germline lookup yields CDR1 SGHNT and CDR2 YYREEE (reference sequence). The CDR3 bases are TGTGCCAGCAGCTTGGACAGGGTTTCCGATACGCAGTATTTT. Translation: CASSLDRVSDTQYF.

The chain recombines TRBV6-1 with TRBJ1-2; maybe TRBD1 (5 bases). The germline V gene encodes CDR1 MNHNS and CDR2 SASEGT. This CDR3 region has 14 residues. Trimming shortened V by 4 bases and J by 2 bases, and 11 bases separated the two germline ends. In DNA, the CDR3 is TGTGCCAGCAGTGTTGGCAGGGCCAACTATGGCTACACCTTC. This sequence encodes CASSVGRANYGYTF.

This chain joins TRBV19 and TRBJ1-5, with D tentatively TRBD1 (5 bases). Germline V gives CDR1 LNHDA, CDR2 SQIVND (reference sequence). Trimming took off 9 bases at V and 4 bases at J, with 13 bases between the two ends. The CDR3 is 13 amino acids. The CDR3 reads CARRGIGNQPQHF. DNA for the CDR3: TGTGCCAGGCGGGGCATCGGAAATCAGCCCCAGCATTTT.

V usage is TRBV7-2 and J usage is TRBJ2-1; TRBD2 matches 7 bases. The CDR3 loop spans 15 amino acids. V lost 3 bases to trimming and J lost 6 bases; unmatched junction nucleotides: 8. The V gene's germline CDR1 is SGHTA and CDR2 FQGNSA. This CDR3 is CASSLCCGSVNEQFF. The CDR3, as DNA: TGTGCCAGCAGCTTGTGCTGCGGGAGTGTCAATGAGCAGTTCTTC.

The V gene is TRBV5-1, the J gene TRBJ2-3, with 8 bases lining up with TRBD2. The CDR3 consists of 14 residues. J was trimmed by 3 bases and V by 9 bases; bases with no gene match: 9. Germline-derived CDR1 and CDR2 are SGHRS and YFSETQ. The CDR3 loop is CATHGGGRTDTQYF. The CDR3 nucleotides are TGCGCCACCCACGGTGGCGGGAGGACAGATACGCAGTATTTT.

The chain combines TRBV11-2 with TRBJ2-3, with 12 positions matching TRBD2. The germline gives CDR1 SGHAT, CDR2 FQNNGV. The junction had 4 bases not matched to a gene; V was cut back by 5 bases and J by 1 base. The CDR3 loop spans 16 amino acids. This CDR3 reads CASSQGLAGRTDTQYF. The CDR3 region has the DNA TGTGCCAGCAGCCAAGGACTAGCGGGACGCACAGATACGCAGTATTTT. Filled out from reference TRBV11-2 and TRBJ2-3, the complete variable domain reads EAGVAQSPRYKIIEKRQSVAFWCNPISGHATLYWYQQILGQGPKLLIQFQNNGVVDDSQLPKDRFSAERLKGVDSTLKIQPAKLEDSAVYLCASSQGLAGRTDTQYFGPGTRLTVL.

CDR3 DNA sequence: TGTGCCAGCATTAGGGACTCAAACACCGGGGAGCTGTTTTTT. Translation: CASIRDSNTGELFF. The V gene is TRBV2, the J gene TRBJ2-2, with D possibly TRBD2 on 6 matching bases. V was trimmed by 7 bases and J by 2 bases, leaving 11 bases between them. Germline-derived CDR1 and CDR2 are SNHLY and FYNNEI. The CDR3 sequence is 14 residues long.